One and the same sample provided the 9 T cell receptor beta chains below, sequenced in a study of blood T cells in healthy people across ages. For the second PCR, which ran for about 7 to 11 cycles, a sample-barcoded 5' primer and a J-beta primer mix were used. MiXCR was run by TCRdb on the 5' RACE reads, yielding one entry per CDR3 protein. The sample contains about 640,000 distinct CDR3 sequences, around three fifths of which appear only once. Source material: blood. The receptor source for this set is a man aged 55 to 69 in good health.

V usage is TRBV6-6 and J usage is TRBJ2-2; D uncertain. Germline CDR1 is MNHNY and CDR2 is SVGAGI (reference sequence). Trimming left V 0 bases short and J 6 bases short, with 14 bases between. The CDR3 has 16 residues. CDR3 amino acids: CASSYSRSSSSGELFF. DNA of the CDR3: TGTGCCAGCAGTTACTCGAGATCCTCCTCGTCCGGGGAGCTGTTTTTT.

The chain couples TRBV6-5 to TRBJ2-5; D remains unclear. The CDR3 loop spans 16 amino acids. In germline, CDR1 is MNHEY, CDR2 SVGAGI. Trimming pared 0 bases from V and 2 bases from J, leaving 13 bases between. The CDR3 loop is CASSYSVQIGQETQYF. As DNA, the CDR3 is TGTGCCAGCAGTTACTCCGTCCAAATAGGGCAAGAGACCCAGTACTTC.

V usage is TRBV29-1 and J usage is TRBJ1-5; maybe TRBD1 (6 bases). Germline CDR1 and CDR2: SQVTM and ANQGSEA. The CDR3 runs to 14 residues. Deletions cut 5 bases from V and 3 bases from J, with 14 bases between. The CDR3 protein is CSVHHRESNQPQHF. In nucleotides, the CDR3 is TGCAGCGTTCACCACAGGGAGTCCAATCAGCCCCAGCATTTT.

The rearrangement links TRBV5-1 to TRBJ1-6; D is perhaps TRBD1 (5 bases). Trimming removed 4 bases from V and 7 bases from J, with 9 bases in between. Germline values: CDR1 SGHRS, CDR2 YFSETQ. The CDR3 is made up of 13 amino acids. CDR3 nucleotide sequence: TGCGCCAGCAGCGTCGACAGAAATTCACCCCTCCACTTT. Its protein product is CASSVDRNSPLHF.

This chain connects TRBV5-1 to TRBJ2-6; no definite D call. V was shortened by 4 bases and J by 4 bases, with 12 bases between the two germline ends. This CDR3 is built from 15 residues. CDR1 SGHRS and CDR2 YFSETQ come from the germline V gene. CDR3 nucleotides: TGCGCCAGCAGCGTTAATGAAAAAGGGGCCAACGTCCTGACTTTC. Amino acid sequence: CASSVNEKGANVLTF.

The rearrangement joins TRBV6-5 to TRBJ1-2; no firm D call. The CDR3 has 12 residues. Germline-derived CDR1 and CDR2 are MNHEY and SVGAGI. V dropped 10 bases and J dropped 5 bases, with 14 bases sitting between them. This CDR3 is CATRTVYYGYTF. DNA for the CDR3: TGTGCCACGCGGACTGTTTATTATGGCTACACCTTC.

CDR3 residues: CASSWVGVGHVSPLHF. The CDR3 DNA reads as TGTGCCAGCAGCTGGGTGGGAGTGGGACACGTTTCACCCCTCCACTTT. The chain is built from TRBV11-2 and TRBJ1-6; D may be TRBD1 (6 bases). This CDR3 has 16 amino acids. In germline, CDR1 is SGHAT, CDR2 FQNNGV. Trimming cost V 4 bases and J 9 bases, with 19 bases left between them. Drawing the rest from reference TRBV11-2 and TRBJ1-6, the complete variable domain is EAGVAQSPRYKIIEKRQSVAFWCNPISGHATLYWYQQILGQGPKLLIQFQNNGVVDDSQLPKDRFSAERLKGVDSTLKIQPAKLEDSAVYLCASSWVGVGHVSPLHFGNGTRLTVT.

The chain joins TRBV27 to TRBJ2-7, with no clear D. Germline assignment: CDR1 MNHEY and CDR2 SMNVEV (reference sequence). The CDR3 is 13 residues long. V was shortened by 5 bases and J by 7 bases, with 15 bases between the two germline ends. DNA of the CDR3: TGTGCCAGCAGTCCCTCCTTCCTTGGGGAGCAGTACTTC. This translates into CASSPSFLGEQYF.

This clonotype was recorded a few times. The CDR3 DNA sequence: TGCAGCGTTAGGTTATCGGGGGAGGGTGAGCAGTTCTTC. Amino acids: CSVRLSGEGEQFF. This chain uses TRBV29-1 with TRBJ2-1, with 7 bases fitting TRBD2. Germline values: CDR1 SQVTM, CDR2 ANQGSEA. This CDR3 has 13 amino acids. The ends lost 5 bases at V and 9 bases at J; junction bases unmatched: 10.